This T cell receptor (beta chain) was obtained from a study of T cell repertoires in cytomegalovirus infection. Study-wide results and caveats: HLA-C-restricted CMV-specific TCR beta clonotypes prevailed in the ex vivo response.

TCRdb itself ran the reads through MiXCR, one entry per CDR3 protein. The sample has roughly 280,000 distinct CDR3 sequences, roughly 13% seen once. This clonotype occurred many times. Its antigen is not known. Trimming stripped 5 bases from V and 3 bases from J, with 23 bases between. The germline gives CDR1 MNHEY, CDR2 SMNVEV (reference sequence). This CDR3 region has 18 residues. The genes are TRBV27 and TRBJ1-5; D is undetermined. Input material: PBMCs. The clonotype comes from a human donor in good health (CMV status not recorded). Some clones in this sample may be carry-over from other donors' samples. The CDR3 loop reads CASSPSRTAVPNNQPQHF. The CDR3 nucleotides are TGTGCCAGCAGTCCCTCCAGGACCGCGGTCCCGAACAATCAGCCCCAGCATTTT.